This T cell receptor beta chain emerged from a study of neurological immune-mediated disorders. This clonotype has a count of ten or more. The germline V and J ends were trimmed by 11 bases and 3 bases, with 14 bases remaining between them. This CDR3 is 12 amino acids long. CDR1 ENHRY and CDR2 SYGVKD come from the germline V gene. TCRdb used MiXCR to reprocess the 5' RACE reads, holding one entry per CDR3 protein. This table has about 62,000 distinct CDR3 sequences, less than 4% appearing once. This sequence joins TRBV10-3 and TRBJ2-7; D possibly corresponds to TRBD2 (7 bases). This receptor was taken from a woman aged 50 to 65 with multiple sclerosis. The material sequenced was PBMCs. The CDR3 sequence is CAGGASSYEQYF. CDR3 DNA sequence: TGTGCCGGGGGGGCTAGCAGCTACGAGCAGTACTTC.